This record looks at one T cell receptor beta chain sequence and its context. These data originate in a study of blood T cell repertoires in COVID-19. Across the whole study: T cells, B-cell-depleted T cells, or PBMCs supplied cDNA or gDNA.

V lost 3 bases, J lost 3 bases, and 27 bases stayed unmatched. The CDR3 length is 22 residues. The germline V gene encodes CDR1 SGDLS and CDR2 YYNGEE. The method was immunoSEQ multiplex PCR; TCRdb's version includes in-frame clones alone and lacks a portion of them. The repertoire holds 90,000 or so clones, 88% seen once, with 0.47% in the top ten. The sample consisted of peripheral blood. The chain is built from TRBV9 and TRBJ2-5, with TRBD2 identical over 9 bases. The clonotype was recovered from a man between 60 and 75 years old with acute or convalescent COVID-19. The CDR3 sequence is CASSAEGVGGMWTSAGEETQYF. DNA of the CDR3: TGTGCCAGCAGCGCCGAAGGCGTAGGAGGGATGTGGACTAGCGCGGGGGAAGAGACCCAGTACTTC.